This T cell receptor (beta chain) comes out of a study of chemoradiotherapy in HPV16-positive cancers. Clones were read by immunoSEQ multiplex PCR, and TCRdb kept only the in-frame ones, dropping some. This table has 9,500 to 15,000 clones, 88% appearing once. The receptor comes from a human donor with HPV-associated anogenital cancer. Sample: blood, taken from a patient who underwent chemoradiotherapy.

The CDR3 loop is CASSSNWRDEQFF. The CDR3 DNA follows: TGTGCCAGCAGCTCTAATTGGCGTGATGAGCAGTTCTTC. The chain has TRBV7-3 and TRBJ2-1; D unclear. The CDR3 is 13 amino acids. Germline assignment: CDR1 SGHTA and CDR2 FQGTGA. The V gene lost 4 bases and the J gene lost 8 bases, with 12 bases spanning the gap.